The entry below gives a single TCR beta chain sequence along with its context. The data derive from a study of blood T cell repertoires in COVID-19. Study as a whole: Sample material is recorded as cDNA or gDNA derived from T cells, B-cell-depleted T cells, or PBMCs.

Data came from immunoSEQ multiplex PCR; TCRdb stores just in-frame clones and leaves some out. The table includes about 77,000 clones, more than 70% detected once. The junction had 10 bases not matched to a gene; V was cut back by 5 bases and J by 1 base. The CDR3 totals 19 residues. Germline CDR1 is MDHEN and CDR2 is SYDVKM. This chain links TRBV28 with TRBJ2-2; 13 nucleotides align to TRBD2. The source of this sequence is a man between 65 and 85 years old with active or convalescent COVID-19. Sequencing was carried out using peripheral blood. This chain's CDR3 is CASSPTLGTSGENTGELFF. The CDR3 region has the DNA TGTGCCAGCAGTCCCACCCTGGGGACTAGCGGGGAGAACACCGGGGAGCTGTTTTTT.